This is a list of T cell receptor beta chains from one sample in a study of blood T cells in healthy people across ages. TCRdb fed the 5' RACE reads into MiXCR, producing one record per CDR3 protein. The sample has around 800,000 distinct CDR3 sequences; roughly 46% are singletons. The specimen sequenced was blood. The receptor set was obtained from a man at least 80 years old in good health. The CDR3 runs from the conserved cysteine through the conserved F or W. Each record gives: V gene, CDR3 length, clone size, J gene, D gene, CDR3 protein, CDR3 DNA. D genes are given only for firm matches. Clone size is given for some rows only: seen once, a few or many times, or a class if the clone is expanded.

v_call: TRBV7-9; cdr3_length: 16; clone_size: few; j_call: TRBJ2-5; d_call: TRBD1; cdr3_aa: CASSSPVGQGAREQYF; cdr3_nt: TGTGCCAGCAGCTCCCCCGTGGGACAGGGGGCAAGGGAGCAGTACTTC
v_call: TRBV7-9; cdr3_length: 14; clone_size: -; j_call: TRBJ2-5; d_call: TRBD1; cdr3_aa: CASRGDRVEETQYF; cdr3_nt: TGTGCCAGCAGGGGGGACAGGGTAGAAGAGACCCAGTACTTC
v_call: TRBV7-3; cdr3_length: 12; clone_size: many; j_call: TRBJ2-1; d_call: -; cdr3_aa: CASSLDSDEQFF; cdr3_nt: TGTGCCAGCAGCTTAGACAGCGATGAGCAGTTCTTC
v_call: TRBV12-3/TRBV12-4; cdr3_length: 15; clone_size: many; j_call: TRBJ2-7; d_call: TRBD1; cdr3_aa: CASSGTARGSGEQYF; cdr3_nt: TGTGCCAGCAGCGGGACAGCGAGAGGAAGTGGCGAGCAGTACTTC
v_call: TRBV9; cdr3_length: 15; clone_size: -; j_call: TRBJ2-3; d_call: -; cdr3_aa: CASSTDAGSTDTQYF; cdr3_nt: TGTGCCAGCAGCACGGACGCAGGGTCCACAGATACGCAGTATTTT
v_call: TRBV3-1; cdr3_length: 15; clone_size: -; j_call: TRBJ2-3; d_call: -; cdr3_aa: CASSQVASPTDTQYF; cdr3_nt: TGTGCCAGCAGCCAAGTTGCTAGCCCCACAGATACGCAGTATTTT
v_call: TRBV6-4; cdr3_length: 15; clone_size: many; j_call: TRBJ2-3; d_call: TRBD2; cdr3_aa: CASSSSSGSTDTQYF; cdr3_nt: TGTGCCAGCAGTTCATCTAGCGGAAGCACAGATACGCAGTATTTT
v_call: TRBV12-3/TRBV12-4; cdr3_length: 15; clone_size: -; j_call: TRBJ2-7; d_call: -; cdr3_aa: CVSSLGGANSYEQYF; cdr3_nt: TGTGTCAGCAGTTTAGGAGGGGCCAACTCCTACGAGCAGTACTTC
v_call: TRBV12-3/TRBV12-4; cdr3_length: 13; clone_size: -; j_call: TRBJ2-7; d_call: -; cdr3_aa: CASSLSRPYEQYF; cdr3_nt: TGTGCCAGCAGTTTGTCAAGACCCTACGAGCAGTACTTC
v_call: TRBV29-1; cdr3_length: 18; clone_size: -; j_call: TRBJ2-4; d_call: TRBD2; cdr3_aa: CSVEQRLAGASGINIQYF; cdr3_nt: TGCAGCGTTGAACAAAGACTAGCGGGAGCCTCGGGAATAAACATTCAGTACTTC
v_call: TRBV29-1; cdr3_length: 14; clone_size: few; j_call: TRBJ1-2; d_call: -; cdr3_aa: CSGDRRNFGEGYTF; cdr3_nt: TGCAGCGGTGACCGACGAAACTTCGGGGAGGGCTACACCTTC
v_call: TRBV28; cdr3_length: 14; clone_size: few; j_call: TRBJ2-5; d_call: TRBD2; cdr3_aa: CASWASGSQETQYF; cdr3_nt: TGTGCCTCGTGGGCTAGCGGGTCTCAAGAGACCCAGTACTTC
v_call: TRBV29-1; cdr3_length: 16; clone_size: -; j_call: TRBJ2-7; d_call: -; cdr3_aa: CSVTHSEGLQGYEQYF; cdr3_nt: TGCAGCGTTACCCACTCCGAGGGGCTCCAGGGGTACGAGCAGTACTTC
v_call: TRBV7-2; cdr3_length: 18; clone_size: -; j_call: TRBJ2-7; d_call: TRBD2; cdr3_aa: CASSPTISGLAGVSEQYF; cdr3_nt: TGTGCCAGCAGCCCGACCATTTCGGGACTAGCGGGAGTCTCCGAGCAGTACTTC
v_call: TRBV9; cdr3_length: 18; clone_size: few; j_call: TRBJ2-1; d_call: TRBD1; cdr3_aa: CASSAQRATGYSYNEQFF; cdr3_nt: TGTGCCAGCAGCGCCCAGAGAGCGACAGGGTATAGCTACAATGAGCAGTTCTTC
v_call: TRBV19; cdr3_length: 17; clone_size: -; j_call: TRBJ2-6; d_call: -; cdr3_aa: CASSMGPGVSGANVLTF; cdr3_nt: TGTGCCAGTAGTATGGGCCCGGGCGTATCTGGGGCCAACGTCCTGACTTTC
v_call: TRBV2; cdr3_length: 15; clone_size: -; j_call: TRBJ2-5; d_call: TRBD2; cdr3_aa: CASSEVVTGGETQYF; cdr3_nt: TGTGCCAGCAGTGAAGTTGTCACGGGGGGGGAGACCCAGTACTTC
v_call: TRBV20-1; cdr3_length: 14; clone_size: -; j_call: TRBJ1-2; d_call: TRBD1; cdr3_aa: CSASRDRENYGYTF; cdr3_nt: TGCAGTGCGAGTCGGGACAGGGAAAACTATGGCTACACCTTC
v_call: TRBV6-1; cdr3_length: 18; clone_size: -; j_call: TRBJ2-2; d_call: -; cdr3_aa: CASSPNLPGRGGPGELFF; cdr3_nt: TGTGCCAGCAGTCCGAATCTACCGGGGCGAGGAGGACCCGGGGAGCTGTTTTTT
v_call: TRBV29-1; cdr3_length: 12; clone_size: -; j_call: TRBJ1-2; d_call: -; cdr3_aa: CSVDVSRLGYTF; cdr3_nt: TGCAGCGTTGATGTATCGCGACTTGGCTACACCTTC
v_call: TRBV6-4; cdr3_length: 15; clone_size: few; j_call: TRBJ2-3; d_call: TRBD2; cdr3_aa: CASSASGGATDTQYF; cdr3_nt: TGTGCCAGCAGTGCTAGCGGGGGGGCCACAGATACGCAGTATTTT
v_call: TRBV2; cdr3_length: 13; clone_size: -; j_call: TRBJ1-2; d_call: TRBD1; cdr3_aa: CASSVQGIGGYTF; cdr3_nt: TGTGCCAGCAGTGTACAGGGGATAGGGGGCTACACCTTC
v_call: TRBV5-1; cdr3_length: 15; clone_size: -; j_call: TRBJ2-5; d_call: -; cdr3_aa: CASSLAGLPREEQYF; cdr3_nt: TGCGCCAGCAGCTTGGCGGGACTCCCACGTGAGGAGCAGTACTTC
v_call: TRBV20-1; cdr3_length: 15; clone_size: -; j_call: TRBJ2-3; d_call: TRBD2; cdr3_aa: CSASASGAGTATQYF; cdr3_nt: TGCAGTGCTAGTGCTAGCGGGGCCGGCACAGCTACGCAGTATTTT
v_call: TRBV3-1; cdr3_length: 12; clone_size: -; j_call: TRBJ2-3; d_call: -; cdr3_aa: CASSQVVGPQYF; cdr3_nt: TGTGCCAGCAGCCAAGTCGTAGGACCGCAGTATTTT
v_call: TRBV7-2; cdr3_length: 17; clone_size: -; j_call: TRBJ2-7; d_call: TRBD2; cdr3_aa: CASSLTSGRVQSGEQYF; cdr3_nt: TGTGCCAGCAGCTTGACTAGCGGGAGGGTCCAGTCGGGCGAGCAGTACTTC
v_call: TRBV2; cdr3_length: 16; clone_size: -; j_call: TRBJ2-2; d_call: TRBD1; cdr3_aa: CASSPTQGARTGELFF; cdr3_nt: TGTGCCAGCAGTCCAACCCAGGGGGCGCGAACCGGGGAGCTGTTTTTT
v_call: TRBV20-1; cdr3_length: 14; clone_size: -; j_call: TRBJ2-3; d_call: -; cdr3_aa: CSARERTSTDTQYF; cdr3_nt: TGCAGTGCTAGGGAGCGCACTAGCACAGATACGCAGTATTTT
v_call: TRBV4-2; cdr3_length: 19; clone_size: few; j_call: TRBJ2-7; d_call: TRBD2; cdr3_aa: CASSQEGPAGGQRGYEQYF; cdr3_nt: TGTGCCAGCAGCCAAGAGGGGCCAGCGGGAGGCCAAAGGGGTTACGAGCAGTACTTC
v_call: TRBV28; cdr3_length: 17; clone_size: few; j_call: TRBJ2-7; d_call: TRBD2; cdr3_aa: CASSEISGIIGYNEQYF; cdr3_nt: TGTGCCAGCAGCGAGATTAGCGGGATTATCGGCTACAATGAGCAGTACTTC
v_call: TRBV15; cdr3_length: 16; clone_size: -; j_call: TRBJ2-7; d_call: TRBD2; cdr3_aa: CATSRSSSGSGYEQYF; cdr3_nt: TGTGCCACCAGCAGATCATCTAGCGGGAGTGGCTACGAGCAGTACTTC
v_call: TRBV7-2; cdr3_length: 16; clone_size: -; j_call: TRBJ2-1; d_call: TRBD2; cdr3_aa: CASSLVPAGGNNEQFF; cdr3_nt: TGTGCCAGCAGCTTAGTCCCAGCGGGAGGGAACAATGAGCAGTTCTTC
v_call: TRBV20-1; cdr3_length: 14; clone_size: many; j_call: TRBJ2-7; d_call: -; cdr3_aa: CSARSWQVSYEQYF; cdr3_nt: TGCAGTGCTAGGAGTTGGCAGGTCTCCTACGAGCAGTACTTC
v_call: TRBV7-8; cdr3_length: 12; clone_size: -; j_call: TRBJ2-1; d_call: -; cdr3_aa: CASSFRGSEQFF; cdr3_nt: TGTGCCAGCAGCTTTCGAGGGAGTGAGCAGTTCTTC
v_call: TRBV20-1; cdr3_length: 13; clone_size: -; j_call: TRBJ2-1; d_call: -; cdr3_aa: CSARDRGFREQFF; cdr3_nt: TGCAGTGCTAGAGATCGGGGATTCAGAGAGCAGTTCTTC
v_call: TRBV3-1; cdr3_length: 15; clone_size: -; j_call: TRBJ2-1; d_call: -; cdr3_aa: CASSPLGGRTNEQFF; cdr3_nt: TGTGCCAGCAGCCCCCTCGGGGGGCGAACCAATGAGCAGTTCTTC
v_call: TRBV28; cdr3_length: 14; clone_size: -; j_call: TRBJ1-2; d_call: -; cdr3_aa: CASSLANSFYGYTF; cdr3_nt: TGTGCCAGCAGTTTGGCAAATTCCTTCTATGGCTACACCTTC
v_call: TRBV27; cdr3_length: 14; clone_size: -; j_call: TRBJ2-7; d_call: -; cdr3_aa: CASSYDRFSYEQYF; cdr3_nt: TGTGCCAGCAGTTACGACAGGTTCTCCTACGAGCAGTACTTC
v_call: TRBV5-1; cdr3_length: 14; clone_size: few; j_call: TRBJ2-3; d_call: -; cdr3_aa: CASSLGGVLDTQYF; cdr3_nt: TGCGCCAGCAGTCTGGGCGGGGTGCTTGATACGCAGTATTTT
v_call: TRBV29-1; cdr3_length: 12; clone_size: few; j_call: TRBJ2-1; d_call: TRBD1; cdr3_aa: CSVELGDSEQFF; cdr3_nt: TGCAGCGTTGAATTGGGGGACAGTGAGCAGTTCTTC